This T cell receptor (beta chain) emerged from a study of cytomegalovirus exposure and HLA in healthy donors. Germline CDR1 reads SGHTA; CDR2 reads FQGNSA. The germline V and J ends were trimmed by 5 bases and 4 bases, with 9 bases remaining between them. This CDR3 region has 13 residues. Primers included in the PCR were 60 Vbeta and 13 Jbeta primers. The table came from immunoSEQ multiplex PCR; TCRdb's copy has only in-frame clones and leaves some out. The sample's table shows some 75,000 clones. This clonotype was sampled from a man between 35 and 55 years old in good health and CMV-seronegative. This chain links TRBV7-2 with TRBJ1-5; a possible D gene is TRBD1 (6 bases). Material: PBMCs. CDR3 bases: TGTGCCAGCAGCCGTGACAGGAATCAGCCCCAGCATTTT. Protein product: CASSRDRNQPQHF.